These 19 T cell receptor beta chains were sequenced from one sample in a study of T cells in Graves' hyperthyroidism and ophthalmopathy. RNA transcripts gave rise to amplified TCR beta CDR3 regions. First-round RT-PCR targeting the TCR CDR3 was performed with the HTBI primer set. MiXCR was run by TCRdb on the multiplex PCR reads, yielding one entry per CDR3 protein. This table has hundreds of thousands of distinct CDR3 sequences, 14% to 15% appearing once. The source material was blood. These receptors were obtained from a woman in her 30s with Graves' hyperthyroidism.

This clonotype was counted many times. The rearrangement joins TRBV12-3 or TRBV12-4 to TRBJ2-5; unclear D gene. This CDR3 comprises 12 residues. Deletions cut 7 bases from V and 7 bases from J, with 13 bases between. DNA of the CDR3: TGTGCCAGCACCGGCTCGGTAGGGACCCAGTACTTC. It translates to CASTGSVGTQYF.

With respect to this clonotype: Likely a read error: the CDR3 ends without its conserved phenylalanine or tryptophan. The rearrangement links TRBV12-3 or TRBV12-4 to TRBJ2-7; D possibly corresponds to TRBD2 (6 bases). Trimming shortened V by 6 bases and J by 3 bases, and 12 bases separated the two germline ends. The CDR3 has 13 residues. This chain's CDR3 is CASRFSGDYEQYL. The CDR3 DNA is TGTGCCAGCAGATTTAGCGGAGACTACGAGCAGTACCTC.

This clonotype was detected ten times or more. The V and J genes are TRBV18 and TRBJ2-2; D is undetermined. Per the germline V gene, CDR1 is KGHSH and CDR2 is LQKENI. The CDR3 length is 14 residues. V was cut by 4 bases and J by 2 bases, with 8 bases left in between. The CDR3: CASSRMDNTGELFF. The CDR3 DNA reads TGTGCCAGCTCACGGATGGATAACACCGGGGAGCTGTTTTTT.

The rearrangement uses TRBV11-3 and TRBJ2-1; D is possibly TRBD1 (5 bases). The V end lost 4 bases, the J end lost 6 bases, and 13 bases lay between the germline ends. This CDR3 region has 14 residues. The germline CDR1 and CDR2 sequences are SGHNT and YENEEA. The DNA for the CDR3 is TGTGCCAGCAGCTGGGGCCTTAGTAGCAATGAGCAGTTCTTC. This sequence encodes CASSWGLSSNEQFF.

Many counts were recorded for this clonotype. The chain uses TRBV27 and TRBJ2-3, with TRBD2 matching 10 bases. From germline, CDR1 is MNHEY and CDR2 SMNVEV (reference sequence). There are 15 residues in the CDR3. The V gene end was trimmed by 6 bases and the J gene end by 2 bases; junction bases not matched to a gene: 5. The CDR3 nucleotides read TGTGCCAGCAGACCGAGCGGGAGGGCCACAGATACGCAGTATTTT. Translation gives CASRPSGRATDTQYF.

The V call is TRBV7-2, the J call TRBJ2-3; D could derive from TRBD1 or TRBD2 (5 bases each). This CDR3 contains 15 residues. Germline V lookup: CDR1 SGHTA, CDR2 FQGNSA. V shed 3 bases and J shed 0 bases, with 10 bases lying between them. The CDR3 sequence: CASSFGTQSTDTQYF. The CDR3 DNA reads as TGTGCCAGCAGCTTCGGGACCCAAAGCACAGATACGCAGTATTTT.

The V and J genes are TRBV13 and TRBJ2-5; no definite D call. The CDR3 length is 14 residues. Germline lookup yields CDR1 PRHDT and CDR2 FYEKMQ (reference sequence). The germline V and J ends were trimmed by 2 bases and 1 base, with 8 bases remaining between them. CDR3 loop: CASSLMAIQETQYF. The CDR3 bases are TGTGCCAGCAGCTTAATGGCAATCCAAGAGACCCAGTACTTC.

This clonotype showed up many times. V gene TRBV9 combines with J gene TRBJ1-4, with 11 bases lining up with TRBD1. Germline CDR1 reads SGDLS; CDR2 reads YYNGEE. The CDR3 spans 16 residues. The V segment lost 3 bases and the J segment 10 bases; nucleotides outside the gene matches: 11. Here the CDR3 DNA reads TGTGCCAGCAGCGAGTGGACAGGGGGCGTAGTCGGAAAACTGTTTTTT. Translation gives CASSEWTGGVVGKLFF.

This clonotype was found many times. The chain combines TRBV7-2 with TRBJ2-7; 7 positions agree with TRBD1. Unmatched junction bases numbered 9, after V lost 5 bases and J lost 2 bases. This CDR3 region has 15 residues. From germline, CDR1 is SGHTA and CDR2 FQGNSA. The CDR3 nucleotides are TGTGCCAGCAGCCCCGGGACAGCCGCTCCCTACGAGCAGTACTTC. It encodes CASSPGTAAPYEQYF.

V usage is TRBV20-1 and J usage is TRBJ1-2; D is undetermined. V lost 0 bases and J 1 base, leaving 9 bases between the germline ends. This CDR3 has 14 residues. Germline V lookup: CDR1 DFQATT, CDR2 SNEGSKA (reference sequence). CDR3 sequence: CSARERDNNYGYTF. In DNA form, the CDR3 reads TGCAGTGCTAGAGAGAGGGATAATAACTATGGCTACACCTTC.

The chain couples TRBV5-1 to TRBJ2-5, with 8 positions matching TRBD1. CDR1 SGHRS and CDR2 YFSETQ come from the germline V gene. V dropped 0 bases and J dropped 5; count of bases not matched to a gene: 12. The CDR3 runs to 17 residues. CDR3 sequence reads: CASSLGQGNNLGETQYF. Written as DNA, the CDR3 is TGCGCCAGCAGCTTGGGACAGGGGAACAATTTAGGGGAGACCCAGTACTTC.

This clonotype has a count of ten or more. This chain links TRBV6-1 with TRBJ1-2; D is undetermined. Germline V gene data show CDR1 as MNHNS and CDR2 as SASEGT. Trimming pared 7 bases from V and 3 bases from J, leaving 12 bases between. This CDR3 has 13 residues. The CDR3 DNA is TGTGCCAGCACCCTAGGGTGGGACTATGGCTACACCTTC. It is translated as CASTLGWDYGYTF.

The chain combines TRBV30 with TRBJ1-2, with a weak D call TRBD1 (6 bases). Trimming removed 2 bases from V and 7 bases from J, with 17 bases in between. CDR1 GTSNPN and CDR2 SVGIG come from the germline V gene (reference sequence). The length of the CDR3 is 14 residues. The CDR3 loop reads CAWSKDSKSGGYTF. CDR3 DNA: TGTGCCTGGAGTAAGGACAGCAAAAGCGGTGGCTACACCTTC.

The chain employs TRBV11-2 and TRBJ2-1; 13 nucleotides match TRBD2. The germline CDR1 and CDR2 sequences are SGHAT and FQNNGV. The CDR3 totals 18 residues. J gave up 2 bases and V 2 bases, and 6 bases lay outside the gene matches. The CDR3 DNA follows: TGTGCCAGCAGCTTAAGACTAGCGGGAGGTTCCCCCTACAATGAGCAGTTCTTC. This codes for CASSLRLAGGSPYNEQFF.

This clonotype was seen at least ten times. This rearrangement joins TRBV13 to TRBJ1-4; D remains ambiguous. The CDR3 totals 14 residues. V shed 0 bases and J shed 7 bases, with 9 bases lying between them. From germline, CDR1 is PRHDT and CDR2 FYEKMQ (reference sequence). CDR3 nucleotide sequence: TGTGCCAGCAGCTTAGGGTCGGCAACTGAAAAACTGTTTTTT. Amino acid sequence: CASSLGSATEKLFF.

The sample holds many counts of this clonotype. The chain joins TRBV11-2 to TRBJ2-5; 8 positions agree with TRBD1. With V trimmed by 2 bases and J by 1 base, 21 bases remained unmatched. The CDR3 extends over 21 amino acids. The germline V gene encodes CDR1 SGHAT and CDR2 FQNNGV. The DNA of the CDR3 is TGTGCCAGCAGCTTATTTCCCGGACAGGGTTCGATCAGGATTCTCCAAGAGACCCAGTACTTC. Its protein is CASSLFPGQGSIRILQETQYF. Full variable domain (remainder filled in from reference TRBV11-2 and TRBJ2-5): EAGVAQSPRYKIIEKRQSVAFWCNPISGHATLYWYQQILGQGPKLLIQFQNNGVVDDSQLPKDRFSAERLKGVDSTLKIQPAKLEDSAVYLCASSLFPGQGSIRILQETQYFGPGTRLLVL.

In its sample, this clonotype was seen many times. The chain has TRBV12-3 or TRBV12-4 and TRBJ2-7, with a weak D call TRBD1 (5 bases). The CDR3 totals 11 residues. Trimming shortened V by 6 bases and J by 4 bases, and 7 bases separated the two germline ends. In nucleotides, the CDR3 is TGTGCCAGCAGACAGGAGTACGAGCAGTACTTC. Encoded protein: CASRQEYEQYF.

V gene TRBV28 combines with J gene TRBJ2-2; TRBD1 or TRBD2 may be the D gene (5 bases each). The CDR3 extends over 15 amino acids. Trimming took 7 bases from V and 7 from J, leaving 19 bases between them. Germline CDR1 reads MDHEN; CDR2 reads SYDVKM. The CDR3 reads CASNSGTEHNGELFF. In DNA form, the CDR3 reads TGTGCCAGCAACTCCGGGACGGAACATAACGGGGAGCTGTTTTTT.

This clonotype showed up many times. The chain is built from TRBV27 and TRBJ2-7; unclear D gene. Germline V gene data show CDR1 as MNHEY and CDR2 as SMNVEV (reference sequence). V was clipped by 5 bases and J by 0 bases, with 14 bases between them. The CDR3 sequence is 15 residues long. This CDR3 reads CASSPSQVPSYEQYF. In DNA form, the CDR3 reads TGTGCCAGCAGTCCCTCACAAGTTCCCTCCTACGAGCAGTACTTC.